Presented here are 17 T cell receptor beta chains from one specimen sequenced in a study of cytomegalovirus exposure and HLA in healthy donors. 60 Vbeta and 13 Jbeta primers were used in PCR. Repertoires were generated with immunoSEQ multiplex PCR, while TCRdb's copy carries only in-frame clones and drops some. The sample contains more than 100,000 clones, around 78% of which appear only once. The sequenced material came from PBMCs. These receptors all come from a woman younger than 35 in good health and CMV-seronegative.

The chain has TRBV7-2 and TRBJ2-1; 14 bases fit TRBD2. The CDR3 totals 15 residues. V was clipped by 5 bases and J by 7 bases; unmatched bases: 4. Germline V lookup: CDR1 SGHTA, CDR2 FQGNSA. In DNA form, the CDR3 reads TGTGCCAGCAGCGCGGGACTAGCGGGAGTAAATGAGCAGTTCTTC. Its protein product is CASSAGLAGVNEQFF.

The rearrangement uses TRBV19 and TRBJ2-7; D is unclear. Germline CDR1 LNHDA, CDR2 SQIVND (reference sequence). The CDR3 contains 10 residues. The ends were cut back, 7 bases at V and 4 bases at J, with 5 bases in the middle. CDR3 protein: CASMEYEQYF. CDR3 in DNA: TGTGCCAGTATGGAGTACGAGCAGTACTTC.

The chain has TRBV4-1 and TRBJ2-5; D call uncertain. The CDR3 loop spans 15 amino acids. Germline V lookup: CDR1 MGHRA, CDR2 YSYEKL. The V gene lost 3 bases and the J gene lost 4 bases, with 15 bases spanning the gap. The CDR3 bases are TGCGCCAGCAGCCAGCGGAAGGTCAGTGGAGAGACCCAGTACTTC. It encodes CASSQRKVSGETQYF.

The V and J genes are TRBV27 and TRBJ2-1; the match to TRBD2 covers 9 bases. The germline CDR1 and CDR2 sequences are MNHEY and SMNVEV (reference sequence). The CDR3 spans 13 residues. Losses at the gene ends were 6 bases for V and 11 bases for J; bases not matched to a gene: 8. CDR3 amino acids: CASRNRAGGKQFF. The CDR3 nucleotides are TGTGCCAGCAGAAATCGCGCGGGAGGGAAGCAGTTCTTC.

The CDR3 bases are TGCGCCCCGACCGACTCCCTGTACGGTAGCAATCAGCCCCAGCATTTT. Its translation: CAPTDSLYGSNQPQHF. The chain recombines TRBV10-2 with TRBJ1-5; D gene ambiguous. Germline CDR1 WSHSY, CDR2 SAAADI. This CDR3 is built from 16 residues. V was shortened by 11 bases and J by 0 bases, with 20 bases between the two germline ends.

V and J are TRBV6-6 and TRBJ1-5; D is perhaps TRBD1 (5 bases). The germline V gene encodes CDR1 MNHNY and CDR2 SVGAGI (reference sequence). There are 15 residues in the CDR3. V was pared by 8 bases and J by 0 bases, with 14 bases between. CDR3 in DNA: TGTGCCAGCTACCTGGGGGGAAATAGCAATCAGCCCCAGCATTTT. It codes for CASYLGGNSNQPQHF.

V gene TRBV2 combines with J gene TRBJ2-1, with 10 bases fitting TRBD2. The length of the CDR3 is 15 residues. Germline V gene sequence: CDR1 SNHLY, CDR2 FYNNEI. V gave up 6 bases and J gave up 4 bases; unmatched junction bases: 6. The CDR3 nucleotides read TGTGCCAGCAGCGCCGGGACTAGCGCATACAATGAGCAGTTCTTC. Amino acids: CASSAGTSAYNEQFF.

This clone was seen a few times. The rearrangement uses TRBV5-6 and TRBJ2-1; D is perhaps TRBD2 (5 bases). V lost 4 bases, J lost 7 bases, and 9 bases lay in between. CDR3 length: 12 amino acids. Germline CDR1 reads SGHDT; CDR2 reads YYEEEE. CDR3 loop: CASSPGGNEQFF. For the CDR3, the DNA is TGTGCCAGCAGCCCGGGCGGGAATGAGCAGTTCTTC.

The chain carries TRBV27 and TRBJ2-3, with 7 bases that match TRBD1. Germline-derived CDR1 and CDR2 are MNHEY and SMNVEV (reference sequence). CDR3 size: 14 residues. J was trimmed by 4 bases and V by 5 bases; bases with no gene match: 6. The CDR3 bases are TGTGCCAGCAGTATTCGACAGGGCTCAGATACGCAGTATTTT. Translating gives CASSIRQGSDTQYF.

The chain recombines TRBV5-4 with TRBJ2-1, with D possibly matching TRBD1 (5 bases). This CDR3 spans 13 amino acids. Germline V lookup: CDR1 SGHNT, CDR2 YYREEE (reference sequence). Between the trimmed V and J ends, which lost 1 base and 5 bases, there was a span of 7 bases. DNA of the CDR3: TGTGCCAGCAGCTTGAGGACACACAATGAGCAGTTCTTC. It codes for CASSLRTHNEQFF.

In DNA, the CDR3 is TGTGCCAGCAGCTGGGGGGACAGGGGGTCCTACGAGCAGTACTTC. This sequence encodes CASSWGDRGSYEQYF. The chain carries TRBV7-9 and TRBJ2-7; 11 nucleotides align to TRBD1. V shed 4 bases and J 1 base; nucleotides not matched to a gene: 3. The CDR3 length is 15 residues. Germline CDR1 SEHNR, CDR2 FQNEAQ (reference sequence).

This chain connects TRBV6-5 to TRBJ1-6; 7 nucleotides match TRBD1. The germline V gene encodes CDR1 MNHEY and CDR2 SVGAGI. This CDR3 comprises 15 residues. The trim removed 5 bases at V and 7 bases at J, leaving 8 bases unmatched. CDR3 in DNA: TGTGCCAGCAGTCGGCGAGACAGGGAAAATTCACCCCTCCACTTT. Amino acid sequence: CASSRRDRENSPLHF.

As DNA, the CDR3 is TGTGCCAGCAGCTTAGGAGGCGTAGACATTCAGTACTTC. Translated, it gives CASSLGGVDIQYF. This chain links TRBV7-2 with TRBJ2-4, with D unresolved. CDR1 is SGHTA and CDR2 is FQGNSA in the germline V gene. Trimming left V 1 base short and J 8 bases short, with 9 bases between. This CDR3 contains 13 residues.

The chain is built from TRBV5-1 and TRBJ2-7; D unresolved. The CDR3 loop spans 9 amino acids. Germline V gene lookup returns CDR1 SGHRS and CDR2 YFSETQ. The germline V and J ends were trimmed by 10 bases and 6 bases, with 8 bases remaining between them. The CDR3 protein is CAPPGEQYF. CDR3 nucleotides: TGCGCCCCACCCGGCGAGCAGTACTTC.

This rearrangement joins TRBV19 to TRBJ1-1; maybe TRBD1 (6 bases). The length of the CDR3 is 13 residues. The V end lost 10 bases, the J end lost 0 bases, and 12 bases lay between the germline ends. Germline CDR1 and CDR2: LNHDA and SQIVND (reference sequence). Written as DNA, the CDR3 is TGTGCCACTCGGGGGGCAATGAACACTGAAGCTTTCTTT. This encodes CATRGAMNTEAFF.

The chain joins TRBV7-9 to TRBJ2-5; D not resolved. V lost 2 bases and J lost 4, with 5 bases in between. Germline V lookup: CDR1 SEHNR, CDR2 FQNEAQ (reference sequence). The CDR3 runs 12 residues. In DNA, the CDR3 is TGTGCCAGCAGCTTATATCTAGAGACCCAGTACTTC. It codes for CASSLYLETQYF.

The chain joins TRBV30 to TRBJ2-3; TRBD2 is a possible D gene (5 bases). Trimming removed 0 bases from V and 3 bases from J, with 16 bases in between. The V gene's germline CDR1 is GTSNPN and CDR2 SVGIG (reference sequence). The CDR3 covers 16 residues. This CDR3 reads CAWSVMIPTRTDTQYF. In DNA, the CDR3 is TGTGCCTGGAGTGTAATGATTCCCACTAGAACAGATACGCAGTATTTT.